This TCR beta chain was retrieved from a study of shared clonotypes between healthy human individuals. Each PCR replicate from the sorted subsets contained around 0.2 ug DNA, which is 25,000 to 30,000 T cell genomes. TCRdb keeps only in-frame clones here, not all; method: immunoSEQ multiplex PCR. The data show more than 2 million clones, approximately 95% seen once. CD45RA+ naive and CD45RA-negative memory subsets were separated from CD4+ cells. The CDR3 is made up of 17 amino acids. The germline V and J ends were trimmed by 3 bases and 0 bases, with 18 bases remaining between them. Germline V gene lookup returns CDR1 SQVTM and CDR2 ANQGSEA.

The chain recombines TRBV29-1 with TRBJ2-1; D unclear. The sequenced material came from naive CD4+ T cells sorted from blood. Subset indicated: CD45RA+ positively selected. The receptor was isolated from a man aged 18 to 30 in good health. Here the CDR3 reads CSVEGGAASSSYNEQFF. CDR3 sequence (DNA): TGCAGCGTTGAGGGTGGTGCGGCCTCAAGCTCCTACAATGAGCAGTTCTTC.